This TCR beta chain was sequenced in a study of human T cells and chemical hapten exposure. Study in general: Sensitizing treatment utilized 2% DPC over a roughly 2 cm by roughly 2 cm portion of upper inner arm skin. Patch tests containing 0.01% DPC, applied to the upper back, were read at 6 days. Overall study results and limits: The formation of large CDR3 similarity clusters by expanded TCRs significantly exceeded that of controls.

To note about this clonotype: Its antigen remains unknown.

The germline V and J ends were trimmed by 11 bases and 3 bases, with 15 bases remaining between them. Per the germline V gene, CDR1 is MNHNY and CDR2 is SVGAGI (reference sequence). The CDR3 is made up of 13 amino acids. Authors' data handling: TCRs per sample had a median of 95,638 and ranged from about 23,224 to 700,000. TCRdb processed the RACE reads anew with MiXCR; each CDR3 protein has one entry. What appears here as the V and J calls and clone size reflects TCRdb's work, not the paper's. The top ten clones hold approximately 2.6% of a sample with around 120,000 distinct CDR3 sequences, about 13% of them seen once. Documented time point: pre-sensitization, week 0. Indicated treatment: therapeutic diphenylcyclopropenone sensitization with weekly scalp DPC.

The chain links TRBV6-6 to TRBJ2-3, with D hard to call. Sequences were derived from whole blood, sampled in connection with sensitization to the hapten diphenylcyclopropenone (DPC). The TCR originated in a woman between 18 and 29 years old with alopecia areata. Some clones in this sample may be carry-over from other donors' samples. CDR3 amino acids: CAGGARTTDTQYF. In nucleotides, the CDR3 is TGTGCCGGTGGAGCCCGGACGACAGATACGCAGTATTTT.